Below are 26 T cell receptor beta chains sequenced from a single sample in a study of control samples from healthy donors and cancer patients. TCRdb's copy holds only in-frame clones and misses some; the assay was immunoSEQ multiplex PCR. Of 90,000 or so clones in the sample, about 88% are singletons; the top ten hold about 8.6%. The sequencing sample was made of PBMCs. Source of these receptors: a woman between 50 and 59 years old with colorectal cancer.

The chain carries TRBV28 and TRBJ2-7; maybe TRBD1 (5 bases). The V gene's germline CDR1 is MDHEN and CDR2 SYDVKM. CDR3 length: 13 amino acids. With 4 bases removed from V and 6 bases from J, the gap between germline ends came to 13 bases. This chain's CDR3 is CASSSQDLREQYV. As DNA, the CDR3 is TGTGCCAGCAGTTCACAGGACCTCCGCGAGCAGTACGTC.

This CDR3 reads CASSSGNTGELFF. The CDR3 DNA follows: TGTGCCAGCAGTTCCGGGAACACCGGGGAGCTGTTTTTT. V usage is TRBV28 and J usage is TRBJ2-2; D is unclear. Germline V gene lookup returns CDR1 MDHEN and CDR2 SYDVKM. The CDR3 runs to 13 residues. Trimming pared 4 bases from V and 1 base from J, leaving 4 bases between.

The J gene is TRBJ2-6, the V gene TRBV12-5; D not resolved. This CDR3 has 14 residues. The germline gives CDR1 LGHNT, CDR2 FRNRAP. The V end lost 9 bases, the J end lost 0 bases, and 9 bases lay between the germline ends. The CDR3 loop reads CASAEYSGANVLTF. CDR3 nucleotides: TGTGCTAGCGCGGAATACTCTGGGGCCAACGTCCTGACTTTC.

The DNA for the CDR3 is TGCGCCAGCAGCCAAGATCGCCGGGATGGCTACACCTTC. Protein sequence: CASSQDRRDGYTF. This chain connects TRBV4-3 to TRBJ1-2; D unresolved. V gave up 0 bases and J gave up 6 bases, with 8 bases separating them. This CDR3 contains 13 residues. Germline-derived CDR1 and CDR2 are LGHNA and YSLEER.

This clone rates as medium-sized (0.01 to 0.1%). Different DNA sequences within this sample yield the same CDR3. V usage is TRBV12-5 and J usage is TRBJ2-6; D ambiguous. Germline CDR1 reads LGHNT; CDR2 reads FRNRAP. The CDR3 has 15 residues. V lost 1 base and J 1 base, leaving 5 bases between the germline ends. The CDR3 protein is CASGLGGSGANVLTF. The CDR3 DNA reads TGTGCTAGTGGTTTGGGGGGTTCTGGGGCCAACGTCCTGACTTTC.

This clone has only a few counts. The chain links TRBV4-1 to TRBJ1-5; the D gene is possibly TRBD1 (5 bases). The CDR3 consists of 15 residues. Germline V gives CDR1 MGHRA, CDR2 YSYEKL. The V end was cut by 4 bases, the J end by 3 bases, with 13 bases between. The CDR3 coding sequence is TGCGCCAGCAGCCGGGCAGGGATAATCAATCAGCCCCAGCATTTT. It encodes CASSRAGIINQPQHF.

The chain employs TRBV2 and TRBJ2-6; 8 bases fit TRBD1. Trimming removed 6 bases from V and 4 bases from J; junction bases left unmatched: 8. Germline lookup yields CDR1 SNHLY and CDR2 FYNNEI. The CDR3 spans 16 residues. CDR3 nucleotide sequence: TGTGCCAGCAGGGCCCAGGGGGCGGCAGGGGCCAACGTCCTGACTTTC. Translated, it gives CASRAQGAAGANVLTF.

This sequence joins TRBV5-1 and TRBJ1-4; the D is unclear. Germline values: CDR1 SGHRS, CDR2 YFSETQ. The V gene lost 2 bases and the J gene lost 6 bases, with 11 bases spanning the gap. The CDR3 is 14 residues long. CDR3 DNA sequence: TGCGCCAGCAGCTTCCTACAAGGAGATGAAAAACTGTTTTTT. It codes for CASSFLQGDEKLFF.

The V call is TRBV10-3, the J call TRBJ1-2, with 8 positions matching TRBD1. V shed 6 bases and J 6 bases; nucleotides not matched to a gene: 6. CDR3 length equals 13 residues. Germline CDR1 ENHRY, CDR2 SYGVKD. CDR3 sequence: CAIRQGANDGYTF. In DNA form, the CDR3 reads TGTGCCATCAGGCAGGGGGCGAATGATGGCTACACCTTC.

This chain links TRBV5-6 with TRBJ1-2, with unresolved D. Germline V CDR1 and CDR2: SGHDT, YYEEEE. The CDR3 extends over 13 amino acids. V dropped 3 bases and J dropped 2 bases, with 8 bases sitting between them. The CDR3 sequence is CASSYGANYGYTF. CDR3 DNA sequence: TGTGCCAGCAGCTATGGTGCAAACTATGGCTACACCTTC.

V gene TRBV18 combines with J gene TRBJ1-3, with unresolved D. The CDR3 is made up of 14 amino acids. V lost 2 bases and J 3 bases, leaving 8 bases between the germline ends. CDR1 and CDR2 from the germline V gene are KGHSH and LQKENI. The CDR3 spells CASSPFSGGNTIYF. The CDR3 DNA reads TGTGCCAGCTCACCATTTTCGGGTGGAAACACCATATATTTT.

The V and J genes are TRBV5-1 and TRBJ1-2, with TRBD1 identical over 9 bases. Germline CDR1 and CDR2: SGHRS and YFSETQ. The CDR3 has 16 amino acids. V was pared by 0 bases and J by 4 bases, with 7 bases of the junction left unmatched. The CDR3 bases are TGCGCCAGCAGCTTGGTAGGGGACAGGGAGAGCTATGGCTACACCTTC. Protein: CASSLVGDRESYGYTF.

This chain connects TRBV6-1 to TRBJ2-1; the D is unclear. V shed 1 base and J shed 1 base, with 8 bases lying between them. Germline CDR1 is MNHNS and CDR2 is SASEGT. This CDR3 is built from 15 residues. The CDR3 sequence is CASSEVLVSYNEQFF. CDR3 nucleotides: TGTGCCAGCAGTGAAGTATTAGTTTCCTACAATGAGCAGTTCTTC.

The chain has TRBV10-2 and TRBJ1-5; TRBD1 agrees at 10 bases. This CDR3 spans 16 amino acids. V lost 3 bases and J lost 6; bases outside the gene matches: 8. Germline CDR1 reads WSHSY; CDR2 reads SAAADI. CDR3: CASSDLRQGAFQPQHF. The CDR3 DNA sequence: TGCGCCAGCAGTGACCTGCGACAGGGGGCTTTTCAGCCCCAGCATTTT.

This chain joins TRBV3-1 (or the pseudogene TRBV3-2) and TRBJ2-5, with a weak D call TRBD2 (5 bases). V was pared by 5 bases and J by 5 bases, with 15 bases between. The CDR3 sequence is 14 residues long. Germline V gene sequence: CDR1 LGHDT, CDR2 YNNKEL (reference sequence). CDR3 bases: TGTGCCAGCAGCTCTTCGGGCGGGTTTGAGACCCAGTACTTC. Amino acid sequence: CASSSSGGFETQYF.

This chain connects TRBV6-5 to TRBJ1-1, with D perhaps matching TRBD1 (6 bases). The CDR3 is made up of 16 amino acids. Germline V CDR1 and CDR2: MNHEY, SVGAGI. V lost 3 bases and J 1 base, leaving 15 bases between the germline ends. Here the CDR3 DNA reads TGTGCCAGCAGTTATGGACAGTCGACCTCGAACACTGAAGCTTTCTTT. This codes for CASSYGQSTSNTEAFF.

The rearrangement links TRBV7-2 to TRBJ2-3, with D perhaps matching TRBD2 (7 bases). V gave up 2 bases and J gave up 4 bases, with 13 bases separating them. CDR3 length equals 15 residues. Per the germline V gene, CDR1 is SGHTA and CDR2 is FQGNSA. This chain's CDR3 is CASSLLGGLADTQYF. For the CDR3, the DNA is TGTGCCAGCAGCTTATTGGGGGGGCTGGCAGATACGCAGTATTTT.

The V call is TRBV28, the J call TRBJ1-5; unclear D gene. The CDR3 extends over 13 amino acids. V lost 6 bases to trimming and J lost 0 bases, with 6 bases between them. CDR1 is MDHEN, CDR2 SYDVKM, per germline. The CDR3 sequence is CASRGSSNQPQHF. The CDR3 DNA reads TGTGCCAGCAGAGGCAGTAGCAATCAGCCCCAGCATTTT.

This clone was observed once. The genes are TRBV2 and TRBJ1-6, with D maybe TRBD1 (5 bases). Germline CDR1 and CDR2: SNHLY and FYNNEI. The CDR3 runs 13 residues. Here the CDR3 reads CASGGQDNSPLHF. DNA for the CDR3: TGTGCGAGCGGGGGTCAGGATAATTCACCCCTCCACTTT.

V gene TRBV2 combines with J gene TRBJ1-2; perhaps TRBD1 as D (6 bases). V was pared by 4 bases and J by 5 bases, with 14 bases between. Per germline, CDR1 SNHLY and CDR2 FYNNEI. This CDR3 is 14 amino acids long. Here the CDR3 reads CASSVPGGGYGYTF. CDR3 DNA sequence: TGTGCCAGCAGTGTTCCGGGGGGCGGGTATGGCTACACCTTC.

The chain links TRBV6-2 or TRBV6-3 to TRBJ2-7, with a tentative D call TRBD1 (6 bases). Trimming cost V 5 bases and J 6 bases, with 14 bases left between them. This CDR3 region has 13 residues. Germline loops: CDR1 MNHEY, CDR2 SVGEGT. The CDR3 DNA sequence: TGTGCCAGCAGTCACGAGGACAGAGGCGAGCAGTACGTC. This gives the protein CASSHEDRGEQYV.

The rearrangement uses TRBV9 and TRBJ2-1; TRBD2 aligns across 7 bases. V lost 0 bases, J lost 10 bases, and 7 bases stayed unmatched. Germline V gene data show CDR1 as SGDLS and CDR2 as YYNGEE. The CDR3 is made up of 14 amino acids. The CDR3 region has the DNA TGTGCCAGCAGCGTAGATCCAGCGGGGCGGGAGCAGTTCTTC. It is translated as CASSVDPAGREQFF. The variable domain in full, with the rest retrieved from reference TRBV9 and TRBJ2-1, is DSGVTQTPKHLITATGQRVTLRCSPRSGDLSVYWYQQSLDQGLQFLIQYYNGEERAKGNILERFSAQQFPDLHSELNLSSLELGDSALYFCASSVDPAGREQFFGPGTRLTVL.

The chain carries TRBV10-2 and TRBJ2-5; 7 bases are shared with TRBD1. Germline V lookup: CDR1 WSHSY, CDR2 SAAADI. There are 13 residues in the CDR3. The V gene end was trimmed by 2 bases and the J gene end by 5 bases; junction bases not matched to a gene: 2. Here the CDR3 reads CASSEIGGETQYF. In DNA, the CDR3 is TGCGCCAGCAGTGAGATAGGGGGCGAGACCCAGTACTTC.

The chain couples TRBV18 to TRBJ1-5; tentatively, D is TRBD1 (5 bases). This CDR3 contains 15 residues. V lost 2 bases to trimming and J lost 5 bases, with 13 bases between them. Germline V gene sequence: CDR1 KGHSH, CDR2 LQKENI. CDR3 region: CASSPFPGTDQPQHF. The CDR3 bases are TGTGCCAGCTCACCATTTCCAGGGACGGATCAGCCCCAGCATTTT. Based on the CDR3 plus reference TRBV18 and TRBJ1-5, the full variable domain is NAGVMQNPRHLVRRRGQEARLRCSPMKGHSHVYWYRQLPEEGLKFMVYLQKENIIDESGMPKERFSAEFPKEGPSILRIQQVVRGDSAAYFCASSPFPGTDQPQHFGDGTRLSIL.

This clone showed up just a few times. The CDR3 nucleotides are TGTGCCAGCAGCCCCTGGACAGGCACAGATACGCAGTATTTT. It encodes CASSPWTGTDTQYF. This rearrangement joins TRBV3-1 (or the pseudogene TRBV3-2) to TRBJ2-3, with a tentative D call TRBD1 (6 bases). The V end lost 4 bases, the J end lost 1 base, and 9 bases lay between the germline ends. The CDR3 covers 14 residues. The germline V gene has CDR1 LGHDT and CDR2 YNNKEL (reference sequence).

The gene calls are TRBV27 and TRBJ2-7; TRBD1 or TRBD2 may be the D gene (7 bases each). Germline V gives CDR1 MNHEY, CDR2 SMNVEV (reference sequence). V lost 3 bases to trimming and J lost 5 bases, with 11 bases between them. The CDR3 extends over 13 amino acids. CDR3 sequence: CASSFRGGNEQYV. The CDR3 nucleotides read TGTGCCAGCAGTTTCAGGGGGGGAAACGAGCAGTACGTC.